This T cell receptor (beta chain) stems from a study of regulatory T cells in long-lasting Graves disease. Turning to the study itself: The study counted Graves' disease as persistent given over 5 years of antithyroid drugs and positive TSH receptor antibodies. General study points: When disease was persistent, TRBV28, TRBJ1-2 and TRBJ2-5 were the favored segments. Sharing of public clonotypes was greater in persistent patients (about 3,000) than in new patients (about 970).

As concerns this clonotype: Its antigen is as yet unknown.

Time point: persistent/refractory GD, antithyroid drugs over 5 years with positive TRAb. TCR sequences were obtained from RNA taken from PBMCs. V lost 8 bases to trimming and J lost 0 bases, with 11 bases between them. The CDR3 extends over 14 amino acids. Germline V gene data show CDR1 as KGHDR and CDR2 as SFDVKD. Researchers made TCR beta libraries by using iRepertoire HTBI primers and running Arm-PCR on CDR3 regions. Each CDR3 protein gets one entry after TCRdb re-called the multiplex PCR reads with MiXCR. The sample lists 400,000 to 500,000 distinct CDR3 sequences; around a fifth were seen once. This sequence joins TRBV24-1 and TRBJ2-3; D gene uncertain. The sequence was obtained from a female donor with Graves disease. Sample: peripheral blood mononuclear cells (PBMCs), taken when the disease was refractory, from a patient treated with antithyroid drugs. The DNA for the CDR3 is TGTGCCACCACGGGCGGACCTAGCACAGATACGCAGTATTTT. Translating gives CATTGGPSTDTQYF.